This T cell receptor (beta chain) is from a study of vaccination effects on CD4 cells after COVID-19. General study results and limits: Late post-vaccination samples showed marked contraction of infection- and vaccine-induced clones.

Sequencing was performed with immunoSEQ multiplex PCR; in TCRdb, only in-frame clones are kept and a portion is missing. The table lists more than 55,000 clones, just under 80% of them singletons, with 4.3% in the top ten. A roughly ten-day culture period preceded the isolation of CD4+ T cells. Participants got two doses of BNT162b2 or mRNA-1273 vaccine. Vaccine recipients lacked prior SARS-CoV-2 infection and had negative nucleocapsid antibodies. Trimming took 1 base from V and 2 from J, leaving 4 bases between them. Germline V gives CDR1 SGHTS, CDR2 YDEGEE. The CDR3 consists of 12 residues. In the case of this clone: Antigen unknown.

The chain carries TRBV5-8 and TRBJ2-7; unclear D gene. The receptor was derived from a human donor who received a COVID-19 vaccine. Material: CD4+ T cells from PBMCs cultured without peptide, obtained after COVID-19 vaccination. The CDR3 sequence is CASSLPPYEQYF. The CDR3 DNA reads TGTGCCAGCAGCTTGCCGCCCTACGAGCAGTACTTC.